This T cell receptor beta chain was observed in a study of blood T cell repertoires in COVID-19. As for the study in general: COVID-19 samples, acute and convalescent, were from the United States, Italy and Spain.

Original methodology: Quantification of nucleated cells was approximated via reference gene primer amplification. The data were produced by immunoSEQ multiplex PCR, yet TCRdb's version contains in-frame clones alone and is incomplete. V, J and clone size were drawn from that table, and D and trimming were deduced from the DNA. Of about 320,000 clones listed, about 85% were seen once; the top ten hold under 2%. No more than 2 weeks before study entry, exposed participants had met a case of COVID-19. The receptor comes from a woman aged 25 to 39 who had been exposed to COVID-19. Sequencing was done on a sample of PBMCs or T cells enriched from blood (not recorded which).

The CDR3 spells CASSGDGGDQPQHF. The DNA of the CDR3 is TGTGCCAGCAGTGGAGACGGAGGGGATCAGCCCCAGCATTTT. The chain recombines TRBV2 with TRBJ1-5, with a tentative D call TRBD1 (5 bases). CDR3 length: 14 amino acids. In germline, CDR1 is SNHLY, CDR2 FYNNEI. Trimming shortened V by 4 bases and J by 5 bases, and 12 bases separated the two germline ends. The whole variable domain, remainder taken from reference TRBV2 and TRBJ1-5, is EPEVTQTPSHQVTQMGQEVILRCVPISNHLYFYWYRQILGQKVEFLVSFYNNEISEKSEIFDDQFSVERPDGSNFTLKIRSTKLEDSAMYFCASSGDGGDQPQHFGDGTRLSIL.